The T cell receptor (beta chain) described here comes from a study of blood T cell repertoires in COVID-19. J lost 2 bases, V lost 7 bases, and 10 bases had no gene match. CDR1 is SEHNR and CDR2 is FQNEAQ in the germline V gene (reference sequence). This CDR3 comprises 16 residues. The assay was immunoSEQ multiplex PCR, and TCRdb's table has in-frame clones only and misses some. The sample yields roughly 400,000 clones, about 88% seen once. The age range of participants was about 18 to 89 years, with residence in about two dozen US areas. Material for sequencing was PBMCs or T cells enriched from blood (not recorded which). This chain connects TRBV7-9 to TRBJ2-2, with 7 bases fitting TRBD1. The origin of this receptor is a woman aged 18 to 35 who had been exposed to COVID-19. CDR3 loop: CASTSPDRINTGELFF. The CDR3 nucleotides are TGTGCCAGCACCTCACCGGACAGGATAAACACCGGGGAGCTGTTTTTT.